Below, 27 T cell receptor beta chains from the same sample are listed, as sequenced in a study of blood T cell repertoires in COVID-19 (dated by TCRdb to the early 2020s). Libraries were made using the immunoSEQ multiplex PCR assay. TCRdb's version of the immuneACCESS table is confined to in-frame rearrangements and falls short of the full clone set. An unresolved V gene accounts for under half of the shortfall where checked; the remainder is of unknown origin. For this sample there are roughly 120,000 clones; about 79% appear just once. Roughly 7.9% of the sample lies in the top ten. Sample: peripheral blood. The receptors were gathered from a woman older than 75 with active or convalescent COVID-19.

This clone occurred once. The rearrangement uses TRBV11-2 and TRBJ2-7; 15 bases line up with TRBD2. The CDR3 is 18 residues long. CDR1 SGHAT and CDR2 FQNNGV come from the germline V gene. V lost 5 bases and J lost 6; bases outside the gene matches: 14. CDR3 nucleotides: TGTGCCAGCAGCCCGACAGGCAGTAAGGGACTAGCGGGAGGCGAGCAGTACTTC. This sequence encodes CASSPTGSKGLAGGEQYF.

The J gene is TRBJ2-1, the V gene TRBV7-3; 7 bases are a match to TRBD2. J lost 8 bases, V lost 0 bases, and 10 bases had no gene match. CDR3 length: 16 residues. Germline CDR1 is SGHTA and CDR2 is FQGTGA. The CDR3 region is CASSLTLTSILDEQFF. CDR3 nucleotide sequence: TGTGCCAGCAGCTTAACGTTGACTAGCATCCTCGATGAGCAGTTCTTC.

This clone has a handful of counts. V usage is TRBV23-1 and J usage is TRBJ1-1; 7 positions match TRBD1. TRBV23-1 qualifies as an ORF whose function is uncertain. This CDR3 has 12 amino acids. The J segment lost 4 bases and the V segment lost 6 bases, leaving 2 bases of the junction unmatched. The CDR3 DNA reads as TGCGCCAGCAGCCCAGGGGGCACTGAAGCTTTCTTT. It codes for CASSPGGTEAFF.

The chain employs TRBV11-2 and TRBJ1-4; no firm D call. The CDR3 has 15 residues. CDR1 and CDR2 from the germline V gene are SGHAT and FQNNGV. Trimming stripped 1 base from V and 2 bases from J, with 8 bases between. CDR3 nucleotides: TGTGCCAGCAGCTTAGGGTATCAGACTAATGAAAAACTGTTTTTT. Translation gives CASSLGYQTNEKLFF.

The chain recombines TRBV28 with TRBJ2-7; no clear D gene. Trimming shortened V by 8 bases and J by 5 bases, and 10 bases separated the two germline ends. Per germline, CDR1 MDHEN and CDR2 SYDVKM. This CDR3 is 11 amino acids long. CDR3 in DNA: TGTGCCAGCGGCTCCCCCCACGAGCAGTACTTC. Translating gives CASGSPHEQYF.

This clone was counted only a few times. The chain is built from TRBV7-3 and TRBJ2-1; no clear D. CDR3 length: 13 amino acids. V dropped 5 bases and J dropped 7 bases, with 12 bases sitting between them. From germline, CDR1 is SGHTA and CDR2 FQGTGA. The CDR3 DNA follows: TGTGCCAGCAGCCCCAGACTGGAAAATGAGCAGTTCTTC. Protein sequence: CASSPRLENEQFF.

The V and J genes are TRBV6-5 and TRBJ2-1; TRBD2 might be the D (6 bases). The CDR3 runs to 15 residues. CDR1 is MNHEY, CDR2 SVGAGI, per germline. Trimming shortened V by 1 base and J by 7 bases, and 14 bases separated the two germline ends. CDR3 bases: TGTGCCAGCAGTTACTTGTCGGGAGCAGGGAATGAGCAGTTCTTC. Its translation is CASSYLSGAGNEQFF.

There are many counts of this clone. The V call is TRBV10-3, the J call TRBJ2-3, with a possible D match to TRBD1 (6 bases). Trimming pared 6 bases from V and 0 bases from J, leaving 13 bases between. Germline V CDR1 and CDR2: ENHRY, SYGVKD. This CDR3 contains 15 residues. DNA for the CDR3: TGTGCCATCAGGGGGGCGGGTTCTAGCACAGATACGCAGTATTTT. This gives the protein CAIRGAGSSTDTQYF.

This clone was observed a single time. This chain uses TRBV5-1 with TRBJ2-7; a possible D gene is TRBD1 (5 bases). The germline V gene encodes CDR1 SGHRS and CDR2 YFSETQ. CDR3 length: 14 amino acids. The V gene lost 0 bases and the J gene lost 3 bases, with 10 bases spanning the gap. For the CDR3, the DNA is TGCGCCAGCAGCTTGGAGGGGTCTGGCTACGAGCAGTACTTC. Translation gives CASSLEGSGYEQYF. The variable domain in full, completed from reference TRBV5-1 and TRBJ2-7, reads KAGVTQTPRYLIKTRGQQVTLSCSPISGHRSVSWYQQTPGQGLQFLFEYFSETQRNKGNFPGRFSGRQFSNSRSEMNVSTLELGDSALYLCASSLEGSGYEQYFGPGTRLTVT.

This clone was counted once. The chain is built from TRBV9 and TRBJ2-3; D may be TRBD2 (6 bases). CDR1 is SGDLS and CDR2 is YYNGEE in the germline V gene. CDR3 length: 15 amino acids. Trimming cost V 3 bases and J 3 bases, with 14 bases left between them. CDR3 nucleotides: TGTGCCAGCAGCGCGTGGACGGGAGAAACAGATACGCAGTATTTT. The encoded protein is CASSAWTGETDTQYF.

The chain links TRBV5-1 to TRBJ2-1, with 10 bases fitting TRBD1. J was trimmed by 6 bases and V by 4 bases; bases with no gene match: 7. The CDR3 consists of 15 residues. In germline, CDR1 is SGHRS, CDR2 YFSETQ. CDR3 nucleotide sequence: TGCGCCAGCAGCGGGACGGGACAGGGGTCCAATGAGCAGTTCTTC. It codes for CASSGTGQGSNEQFF.

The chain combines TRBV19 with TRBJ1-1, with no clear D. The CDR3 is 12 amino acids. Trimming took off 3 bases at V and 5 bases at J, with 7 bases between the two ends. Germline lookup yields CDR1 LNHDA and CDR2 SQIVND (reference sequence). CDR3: CASSIRRTEAFF. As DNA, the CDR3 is TGTGCCAGTAGTATCCGGAGGACTGAAGCTTTCTTT.

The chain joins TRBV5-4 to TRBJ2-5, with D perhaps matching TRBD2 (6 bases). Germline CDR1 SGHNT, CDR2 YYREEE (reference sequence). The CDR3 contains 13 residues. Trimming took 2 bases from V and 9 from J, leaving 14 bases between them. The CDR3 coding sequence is TGTGCCAGCAGCTTCGGAGGGCAATCATCCCAGTACTTC. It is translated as CASSFGGQSSQYF.

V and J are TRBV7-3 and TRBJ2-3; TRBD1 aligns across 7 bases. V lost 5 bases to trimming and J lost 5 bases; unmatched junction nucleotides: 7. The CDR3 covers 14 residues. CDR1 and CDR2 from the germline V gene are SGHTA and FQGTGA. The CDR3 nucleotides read TGTGCCAGCAGCCTTGACAGGGCGGGAGATACGCAGTATTTT. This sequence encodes CASSLDRAGDTQYF.

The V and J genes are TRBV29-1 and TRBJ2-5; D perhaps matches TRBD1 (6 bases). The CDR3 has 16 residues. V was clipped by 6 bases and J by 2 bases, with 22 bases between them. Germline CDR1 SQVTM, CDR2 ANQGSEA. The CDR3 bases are TGCAGCGTGGGTGGAGTTGGACAGATCCAACAAGAGACCCAGTACTTC. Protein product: CSVGGVGQIQQETQYF.

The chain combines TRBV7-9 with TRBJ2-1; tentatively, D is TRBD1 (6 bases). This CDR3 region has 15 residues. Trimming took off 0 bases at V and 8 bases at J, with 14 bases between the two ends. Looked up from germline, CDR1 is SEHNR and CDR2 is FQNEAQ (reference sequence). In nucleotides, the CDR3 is TGTGCCAGCAGCTTAGCTTTGGGGGCAAAGGATGAGCAGTTCTTC. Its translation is CASSLALGAKDEQFF.

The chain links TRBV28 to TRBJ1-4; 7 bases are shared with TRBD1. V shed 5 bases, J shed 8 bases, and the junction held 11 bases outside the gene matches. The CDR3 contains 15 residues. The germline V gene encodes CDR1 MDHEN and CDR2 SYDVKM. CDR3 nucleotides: TGTGCCAGCAGTCCAGACAGGGTTCGATTGGAAAAACTGTTTTTT. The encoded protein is CASSPDRVRLEKLFF.

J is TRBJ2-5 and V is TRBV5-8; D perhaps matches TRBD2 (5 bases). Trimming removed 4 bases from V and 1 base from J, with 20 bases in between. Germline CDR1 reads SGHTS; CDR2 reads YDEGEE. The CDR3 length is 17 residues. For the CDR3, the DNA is TGTGCCAGCAGCACTAGGAGGCGGGCGATCATCCAAGAGACCCAGTACTTC. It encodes CASSTRRRAIIQETQYF.

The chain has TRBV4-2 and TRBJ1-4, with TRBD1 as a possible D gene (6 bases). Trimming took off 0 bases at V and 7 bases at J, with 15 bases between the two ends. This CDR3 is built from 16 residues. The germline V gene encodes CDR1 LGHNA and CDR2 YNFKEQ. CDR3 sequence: CASSQEAGQRGEKLFF. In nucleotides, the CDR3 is TGTGCCAGCAGCCAAGAAGCCGGACAGAGGGGTGAAAAACTGTTTTTT.

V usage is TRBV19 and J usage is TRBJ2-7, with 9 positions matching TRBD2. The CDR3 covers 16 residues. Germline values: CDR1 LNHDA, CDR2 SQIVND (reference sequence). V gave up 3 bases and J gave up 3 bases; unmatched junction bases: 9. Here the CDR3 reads CASSIMGSGRLYEQYF. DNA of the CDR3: TGTGCCAGTAGTATTATGGGTAGCGGGAGACTCTACGAGCAGTACTTC.

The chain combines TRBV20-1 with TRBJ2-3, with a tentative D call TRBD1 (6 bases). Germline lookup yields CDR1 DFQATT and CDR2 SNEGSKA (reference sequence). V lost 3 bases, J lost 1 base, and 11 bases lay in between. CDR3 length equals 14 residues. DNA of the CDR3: TGCAGTGCTAGTTCTGCAGGGGGCACAGATACGCAGTATTTT. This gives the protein CSASSAGGTDTQYF.

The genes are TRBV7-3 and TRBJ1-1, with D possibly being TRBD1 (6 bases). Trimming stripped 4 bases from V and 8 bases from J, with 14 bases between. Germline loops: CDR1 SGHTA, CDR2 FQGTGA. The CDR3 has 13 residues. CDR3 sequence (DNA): TGTGCCAGCAGCTCCGCCGGGACATCGGAAGCTTTCTTT. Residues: CASSSAGTSEAFF.

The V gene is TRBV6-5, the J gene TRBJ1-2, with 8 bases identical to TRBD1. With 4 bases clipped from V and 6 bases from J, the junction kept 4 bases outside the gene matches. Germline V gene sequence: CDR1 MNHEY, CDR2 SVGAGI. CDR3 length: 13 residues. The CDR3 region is CASSSSGGHGYTF. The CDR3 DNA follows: TGTGCCAGCAGTTCCTCAGGGGGCCATGGCTACACCTTC.

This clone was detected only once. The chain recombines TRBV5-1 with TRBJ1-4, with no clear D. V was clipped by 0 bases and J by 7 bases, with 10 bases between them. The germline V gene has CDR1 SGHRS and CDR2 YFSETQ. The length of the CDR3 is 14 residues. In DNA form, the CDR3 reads TGCGCCAGCAGCTTGGCCGGGAGGAGTGAAAAACTGTTTTTT. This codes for CASSLAGRSEKLFF.

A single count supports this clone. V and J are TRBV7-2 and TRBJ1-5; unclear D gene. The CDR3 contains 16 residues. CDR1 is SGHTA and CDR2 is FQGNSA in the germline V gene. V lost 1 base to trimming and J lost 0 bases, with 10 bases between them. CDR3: CASSLGVRYSNQPQHF. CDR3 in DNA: TGTGCCAGCAGCTTAGGTGTACGCTATAGCAATCAGCCCCAGCATTTT.

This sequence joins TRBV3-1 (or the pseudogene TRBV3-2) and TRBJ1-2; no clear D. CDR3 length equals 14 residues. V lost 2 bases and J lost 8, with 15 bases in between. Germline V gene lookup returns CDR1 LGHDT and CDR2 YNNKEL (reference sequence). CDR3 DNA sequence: TGTGCCAGCAGCCAACGAGCCGGGGTCTTAGGCTACACCTTC. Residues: CASSQRAGVLGYTF.

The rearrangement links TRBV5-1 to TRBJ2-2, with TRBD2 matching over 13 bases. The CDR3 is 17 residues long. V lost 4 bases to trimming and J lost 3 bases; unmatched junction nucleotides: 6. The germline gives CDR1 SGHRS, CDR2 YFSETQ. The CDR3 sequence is CASSRTSGSIDTGELFF. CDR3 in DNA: TGCGCCAGCAGCAGGACTAGCGGGAGTATCGACACCGGGGAGCTGTTTTTT.